The 8 T cell receptor beta chains below all came from one sample that was sequenced in a study of CD8 T cells in ankylosing spondylitis. Each CDR3 protein gets one entry after TCRdb re-called the 5' RACE reads with MiXCR. Found here are roughly 30,000 distinct CDR3 sequences, about 31% of them singletons; the top ten hold 45%. The sample taken for sequencing was synovial fluid, either unsorted or a sorted T cell fraction (not recorded which). The receptors come from a male donor with ankylosing spondylitis.

CDR3 sequence (DNA): TGTGCCAGCAGCTTTAGGGGGTACCCAGATACGCAGTATTTT. Encoded protein: CASSFRGYPDTQYF. The chain links TRBV11-2 to TRBJ2-3, with TRBD1 as a possible D gene (6 bases). V was shortened by 3 bases and J by 4 bases, with 11 bases between the two germline ends. Germline assignment: CDR1 SGHAT and CDR2 FQNNGV. The CDR3 consists of 14 residues.

The chain carries TRBV5-1 and TRBJ2-7; no clear D gene. Trimming took off 7 bases at V and 7 bases at J, with 18 bases between the two ends. Germline CDR1 reads SGHRS; CDR2 reads YFSETQ. The CDR3 runs 13 residues. CDR3 coding DNA: TGCGCCAGCTCCTTTCTCACGGGTGGGGAGCAGTACGTC. Protein: CASSFLTGGEQYV.

This clonotype was picked up a small number of times. The chain employs TRBV12-3 or TRBV12-4 and TRBJ1-1; D unresolved. The CDR3 runs to 12 residues. The V end lost 1 base, the J end lost 3 bases, and 3 bases lay between the germline ends. The CDR3 nucleotides read TGTGCCAGCAGTTTAGGGTACACTGAAGCTTTCTTT. It yields the protein CASSLGYTEAFF.

In nucleotides, the CDR3 is TGCAGTGCTAGAGAATTGGTAGCTCTCGGGACCCAGTACTTC. It translates to CSARELVALGTQYF. The V call is TRBV20-1, the J call TRBJ2-5; D ambiguous. The CDR3 is 14 residues long. The V gene lost 0 bases and the J gene lost 7 bases, with 15 bases spanning the gap. Germline CDR1 reads DFQATT; CDR2 reads SNEGSKA (reference sequence).

The DNA for the CDR3 is TGTGCCAGCAGCCAAGGTTACACTGAAGCTTTCTTT. Protein sequence: CASSQGYTEAFF. The chain links TRBV14 to TRBJ1-1; D not certain. From germline, CDR1 is SGHDN and CDR2 FVKESK. V lost 1 base and J 3 bases, leaving 3 bases between the germline ends. This CDR3 contains 12 residues. Full variable domain (remainder filled in from reference TRBV14 and TRBJ1-1): EAGVTQFPSHSVIEKGQTVTLRCDPISGHDNLYWYRRVMGKEIKFLLHFVKESKQDESGMPNNRFLAERTGGTYSTLKVQPAELEDSGVYFCASSQGYTEAFFGQGTRLTVV.

The chain combines TRBV27 with TRBJ2-1, with 8 nucleotides matching TRBD2. Trimming removed 5 bases from V and 4 bases from J; junction bases left unmatched: 4. CDR1 and CDR2 from the germline V gene are MNHEY and SMNVEV (reference sequence). The CDR3 totals 14 residues. The CDR3 loop reads CASSRLAGYNEQFF. CDR3 DNA: TGTGCCAGCAGTAGGTTAGCGGGGTACAATGAGCAGTTCTTC.

This clonotype turned up a few times. This rearrangement joins TRBV24-1 to TRBJ2-7, with D perhaps matching TRBD1 (6 bases). This CDR3 is built from 13 residues. CDR1 and CDR2 from the germline V gene are KGHDR and SFDVKD. The V gene lost 4 bases and the J gene lost 3 bases, with 9 bases spanning the gap. CDR3: CATSELGGYEQYF. CDR3 nucleotide sequence: TGTGCCACCAGTGAGTTAGGGGGCTACGAGCAGTACTTC.

In its sample, this clonotype was seen a few times. The gene calls are TRBV6-1 and TRBJ1-5, with 7 nucleotides matching TRBD1. The germline CDR1 and CDR2 sequences are MNHNS and SASEGT. The CDR3 length is 16 residues. The trim removed 2 bases at V and 3 bases at J, leaving 7 bases unmatched. The CDR3 coding sequence is TGTGCCAGCAGTGAAAGGGACAGTTCGGTCAATCAGCCCCAGCATTTT. Translating gives CASSERDSSVNQPQHF.